This T cell receptor beta chain was sequenced during a study of Ad26.COV2.S vaccination and SARS-CoV-2 variants. Whole-study context: Vaccine-arm donor from the placebo-controlled COV1001 Ad26.COV2.S trial.

Produced via immunoSEQ multiplex PCR; TCRdb's table is partial and in-frame only. The sample lists about 350,000 clones; approximately 90% were seen once. Treatment denoted: over 15 received Ad26.COV2.S at low or high dose, single or two shots; roughly five received placebo; per-sample allocation not given. All samples were drawn on day 63, counting from the first vaccine or placebo injection. Cohort 1b enrolled adults aged 18-55 years in Boston. With 1 base removed from V and 1 base from J, the gap between germline ends came to 13 bases. Germline V gives CDR1 LGHDT, CDR2 YNNKEL (reference sequence). The CDR3 covers 16 residues.

V gene TRBV3-1 (or the pseudogene TRBV3-2) combines with J gene TRBJ1-1, with D possibly TRBD1 on 5 matching bases. This clonotype was obtained from a person between 18 and 65 years old who received the Ad26.COV2.S COVID-19 vaccine or a placebo. The sample consisted of peripheral blood, taken in a trial of Ad26.COV2.S vaccine versus placebo. The DNA for the CDR3 is TGTGCCAGCAGCCAAGTGAGACAGACGCCGAACACTGAAGCTTTCTTT. This gives the protein CASSQVRQTPNTEAFF.